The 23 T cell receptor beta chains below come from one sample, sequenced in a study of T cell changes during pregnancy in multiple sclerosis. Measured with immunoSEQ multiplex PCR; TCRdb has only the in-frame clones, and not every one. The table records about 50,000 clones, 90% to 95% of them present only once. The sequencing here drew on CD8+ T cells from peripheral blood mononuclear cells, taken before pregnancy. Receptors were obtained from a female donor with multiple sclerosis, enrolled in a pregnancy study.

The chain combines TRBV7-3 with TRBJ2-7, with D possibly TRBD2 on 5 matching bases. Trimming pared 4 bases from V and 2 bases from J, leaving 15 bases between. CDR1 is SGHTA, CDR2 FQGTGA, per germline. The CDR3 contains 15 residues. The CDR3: CASSSPGRRAYEQYF. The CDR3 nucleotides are TGTGCCAGCAGCTCCCCGGGCCGGCGGGCCTACGAGCAGTACTTC.

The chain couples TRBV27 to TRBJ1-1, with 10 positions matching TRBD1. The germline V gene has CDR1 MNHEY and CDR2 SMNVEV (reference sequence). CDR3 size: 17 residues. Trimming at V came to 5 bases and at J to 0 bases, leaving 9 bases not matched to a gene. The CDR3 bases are TGTGCCAGCAGTCCTCTTCCGGGACAGGGGTTGAACACTGAAGCTTTCTTT. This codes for CASSPLPGQGLNTEAFF.

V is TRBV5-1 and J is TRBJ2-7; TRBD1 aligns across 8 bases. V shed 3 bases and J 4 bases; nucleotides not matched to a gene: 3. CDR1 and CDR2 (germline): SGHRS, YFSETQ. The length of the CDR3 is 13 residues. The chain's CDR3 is CASSSTGAYEQYF. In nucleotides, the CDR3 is TGCGCCAGCAGCTCGACAGGGGCTTACGAGCAGTACTTC.

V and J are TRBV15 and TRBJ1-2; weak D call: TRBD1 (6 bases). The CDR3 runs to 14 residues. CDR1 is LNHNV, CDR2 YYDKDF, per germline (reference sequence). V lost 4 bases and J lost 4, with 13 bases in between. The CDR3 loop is CATSNGTRRYGYTF. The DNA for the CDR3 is TGTGCCACCAGCAACGGGACACGCCGCTATGGCTACACCTTC. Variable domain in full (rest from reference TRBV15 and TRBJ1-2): DAMVIQNPRYQVTQFGKPVTLSCSQTLNHNVMYWYQQKSSQAPKLLFHYYDKDFNNEADTPDNFQSRRPNTSFCFLDIRSPGLGDTAMYLCATSNGTRRYGYTFGSGTRLTVV.

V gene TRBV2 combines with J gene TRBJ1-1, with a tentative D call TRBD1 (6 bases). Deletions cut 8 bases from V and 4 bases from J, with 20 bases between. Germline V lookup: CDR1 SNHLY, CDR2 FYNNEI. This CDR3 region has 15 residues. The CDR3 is CASPLRDMSGTEAFF. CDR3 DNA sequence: TGTGCCAGCCCCCTTAGGGACATGTCGGGCACTGAAGCTTTCTTT.

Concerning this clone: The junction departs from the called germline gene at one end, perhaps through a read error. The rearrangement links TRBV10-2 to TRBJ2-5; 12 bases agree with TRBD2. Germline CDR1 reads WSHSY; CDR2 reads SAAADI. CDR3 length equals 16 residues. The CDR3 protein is CASTETSGSFQETQYF. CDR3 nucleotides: TGCGCCAGCACTGAGACTAGCGGGAGTTTCCAAGAGACCCAGTACTTC.

The CDR3 DNA sequence: TGTGCCAGCAGCTTCGGGGGAGACACCATATATTTT. Translated, it gives CASSFGGDTIYF. J is TRBJ1-3 and V is TRBV7-9, with a tentative D call TRBD1 (5 bases). The germline V gene encodes CDR1 SEHNR and CDR2 FQNEAQ (reference sequence). The CDR3 totals 12 residues. Trimming shortened V by 3 bases and J by 8 bases, and 8 bases separated the two germline ends.

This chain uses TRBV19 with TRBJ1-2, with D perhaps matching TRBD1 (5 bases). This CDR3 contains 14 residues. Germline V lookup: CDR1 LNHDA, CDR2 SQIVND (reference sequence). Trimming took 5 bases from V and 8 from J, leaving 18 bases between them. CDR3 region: CASSLTGGVEGYTF. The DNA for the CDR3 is TGTGCCAGTAGTCTCACCGGGGGGGTGGAAGGCTACACCTTC.

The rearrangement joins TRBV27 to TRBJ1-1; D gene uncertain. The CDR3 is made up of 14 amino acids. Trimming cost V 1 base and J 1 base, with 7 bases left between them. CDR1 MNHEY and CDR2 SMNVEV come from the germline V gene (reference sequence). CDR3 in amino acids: CASSLLNGNTEAFF. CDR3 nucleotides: TGTGCCAGCAGTTTATTGAACGGGAACACTGAAGCTTTCTTT.

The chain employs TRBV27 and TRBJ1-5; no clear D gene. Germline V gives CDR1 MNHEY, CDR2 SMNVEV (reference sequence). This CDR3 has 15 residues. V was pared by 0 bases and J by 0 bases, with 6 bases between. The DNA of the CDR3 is TGTGCCAGCAGTTTATCTCCCTATAGCAATCAGCCCCAGCATTTT. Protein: CASSLSPYSNQPQHF.

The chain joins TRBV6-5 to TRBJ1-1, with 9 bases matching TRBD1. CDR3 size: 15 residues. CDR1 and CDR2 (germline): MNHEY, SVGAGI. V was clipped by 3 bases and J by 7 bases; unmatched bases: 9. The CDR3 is CASSYYGQGRGEAFF. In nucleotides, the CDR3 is TGTGCCAGCAGTTATTATGGACAGGGGAGAGGTGAAGCTTTCTTT.

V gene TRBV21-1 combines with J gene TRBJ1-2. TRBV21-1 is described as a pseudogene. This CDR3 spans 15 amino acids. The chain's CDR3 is CASSTPGAGRYGYTF. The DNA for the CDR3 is TGTGCCAGCAGCACTCCGGGAGCCGGGCGGTATGGCTACACCTTC.

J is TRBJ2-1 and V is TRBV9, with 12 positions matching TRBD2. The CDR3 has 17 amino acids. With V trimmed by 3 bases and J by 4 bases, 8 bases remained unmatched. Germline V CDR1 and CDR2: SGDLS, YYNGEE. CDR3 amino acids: CASSGRGTSGLYNEQFF. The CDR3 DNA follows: TGTGCCAGCAGCGGGAGAGGGACTAGCGGGTTGTACAATGAGCAGTTCTTC.

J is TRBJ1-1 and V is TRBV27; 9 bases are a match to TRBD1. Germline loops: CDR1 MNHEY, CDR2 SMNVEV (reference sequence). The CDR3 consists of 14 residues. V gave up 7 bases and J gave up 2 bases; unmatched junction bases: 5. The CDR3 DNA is TGTGCCAGCAACATACAGGGGGCTAACACTGAAGCTTTCTTT. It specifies CASNIQGANTEAFF.

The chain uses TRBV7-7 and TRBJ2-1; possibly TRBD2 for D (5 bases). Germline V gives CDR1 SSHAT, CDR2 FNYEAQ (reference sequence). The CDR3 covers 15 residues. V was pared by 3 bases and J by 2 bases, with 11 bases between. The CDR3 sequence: CASSFDSSPYNEQFF. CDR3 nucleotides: TGTGCCAGCAGCTTTGATTCTAGCCCCTACAATGAGCAGTTCTTC.

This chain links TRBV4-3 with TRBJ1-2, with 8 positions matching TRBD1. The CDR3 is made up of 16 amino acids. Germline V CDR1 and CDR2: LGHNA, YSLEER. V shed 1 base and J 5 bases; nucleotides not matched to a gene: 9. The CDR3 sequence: CASSQASGGFGYGYTF. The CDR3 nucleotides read TGCGCCAGCAGCCAAGCCTCAGGGGGCTTCGGGTATGGCTACACCTTC.

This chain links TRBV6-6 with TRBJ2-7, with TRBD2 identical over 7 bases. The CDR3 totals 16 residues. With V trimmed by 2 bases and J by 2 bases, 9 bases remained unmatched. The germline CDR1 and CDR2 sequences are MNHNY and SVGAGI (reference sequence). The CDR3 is CASSYGGFGTTYEQYF. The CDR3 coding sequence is TGTGCCAGCAGTTACGGGGGATTTGGGACTACCTACGAGCAGTACTTC.

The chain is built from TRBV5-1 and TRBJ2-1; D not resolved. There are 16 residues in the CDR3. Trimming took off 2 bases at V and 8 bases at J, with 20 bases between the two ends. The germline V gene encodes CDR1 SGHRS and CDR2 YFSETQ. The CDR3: CASSFTTQVSWDEQFF. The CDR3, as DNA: TGCGCCAGCAGCTTTACCACTCAGGTTTCCTGGGATGAGCAGTTCTTC.

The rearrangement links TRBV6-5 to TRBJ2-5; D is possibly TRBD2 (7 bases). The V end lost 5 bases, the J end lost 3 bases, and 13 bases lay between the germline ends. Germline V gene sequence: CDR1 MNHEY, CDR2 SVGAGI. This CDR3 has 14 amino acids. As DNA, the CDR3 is TGTGCCAGCAGTAGGGGGGGCACCAAAGAGACCCAGTACTTC. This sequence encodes CASSRGGTKETQYF.

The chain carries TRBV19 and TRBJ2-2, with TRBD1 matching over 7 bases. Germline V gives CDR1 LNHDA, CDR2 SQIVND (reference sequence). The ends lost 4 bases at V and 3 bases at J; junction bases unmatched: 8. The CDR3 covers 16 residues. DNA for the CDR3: TGTGCCAGTAGTACCAACAGGGGTTTGCACACCGGGGAGCTGTTTTTT. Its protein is CASSTNRGLHTGELFF.

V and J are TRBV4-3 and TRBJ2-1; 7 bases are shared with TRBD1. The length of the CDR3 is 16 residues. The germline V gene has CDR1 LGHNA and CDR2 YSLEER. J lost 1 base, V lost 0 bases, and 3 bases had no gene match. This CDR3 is CASSQDGTESYNEQFF. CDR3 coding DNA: TGCGCCAGCAGCCAAGATGGGACAGAATCCTACAATGAGCAGTTCTTC.

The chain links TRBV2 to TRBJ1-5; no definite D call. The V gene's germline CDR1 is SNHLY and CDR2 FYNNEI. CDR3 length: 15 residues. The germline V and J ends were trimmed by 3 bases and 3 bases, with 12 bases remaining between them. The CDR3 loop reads CASSDGRGSNQPQHF. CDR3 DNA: TGTGCCAGCAGTGACGGCCGGGGATCCAATCAGCCCCAGCATTTT.

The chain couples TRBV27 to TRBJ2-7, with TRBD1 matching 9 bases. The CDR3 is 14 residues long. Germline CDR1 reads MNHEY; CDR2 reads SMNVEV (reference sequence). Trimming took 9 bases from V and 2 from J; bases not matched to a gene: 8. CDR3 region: CASPARTGAYEQYF. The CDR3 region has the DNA TGTGCCAGTCCCGCCAGGACAGGGGCCTACGAGCAGTACTTC.